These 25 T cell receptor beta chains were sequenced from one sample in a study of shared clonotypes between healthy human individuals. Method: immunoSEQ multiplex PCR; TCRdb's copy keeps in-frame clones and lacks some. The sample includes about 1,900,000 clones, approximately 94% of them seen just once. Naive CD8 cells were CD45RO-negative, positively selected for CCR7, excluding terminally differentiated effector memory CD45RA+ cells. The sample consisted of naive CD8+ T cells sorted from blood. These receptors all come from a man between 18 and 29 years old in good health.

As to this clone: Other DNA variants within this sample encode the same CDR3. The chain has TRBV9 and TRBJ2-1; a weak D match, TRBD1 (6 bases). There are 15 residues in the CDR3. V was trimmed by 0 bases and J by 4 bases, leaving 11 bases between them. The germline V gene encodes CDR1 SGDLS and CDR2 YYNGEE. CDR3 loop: CASSVEGGQYNEQFF. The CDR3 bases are TGTGCCAGCAGCGTAGAAGGGGGTCAGTACAATGAGCAGTTCTTC.

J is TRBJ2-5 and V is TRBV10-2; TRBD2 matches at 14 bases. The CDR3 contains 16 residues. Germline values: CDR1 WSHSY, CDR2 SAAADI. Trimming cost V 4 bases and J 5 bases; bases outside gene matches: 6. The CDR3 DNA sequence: TGCGCCAGCAGTGGACTAGCGGGAGGGCCAGGGGAGACCCAGTACTTC. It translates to CASSGLAGGPGETQYF.

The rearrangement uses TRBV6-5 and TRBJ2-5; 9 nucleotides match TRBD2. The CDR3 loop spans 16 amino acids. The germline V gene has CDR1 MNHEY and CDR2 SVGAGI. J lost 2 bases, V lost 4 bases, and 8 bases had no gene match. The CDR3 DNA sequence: TGTGCCAGCAGTTTGACTAGCGGAGGAACTCAAGAGACCCAGTACTTC. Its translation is CASSLTSGGTQETQYF.

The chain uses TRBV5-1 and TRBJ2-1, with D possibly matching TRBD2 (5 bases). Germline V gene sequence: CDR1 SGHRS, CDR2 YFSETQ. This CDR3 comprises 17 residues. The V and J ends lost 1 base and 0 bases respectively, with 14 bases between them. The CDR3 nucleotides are TGCGCCAGCAGCTTGTTACGAGGGAGCCCCTCCTACAATGAGCAGTTCTTC. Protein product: CASSLLRGSPSYNEQFF.

The CDR3 nucleotides read TGTGCCAGCAGAGGGACAGGGGCCACTGAAGCTTTCTTT. Protein: CASRGTGATEAFF. The chain uses TRBV5-5 and TRBJ1-1, with 10 bases matching TRBD1. With 5 bases clipped from V and 4 bases from J, the junction kept 2 bases outside the gene matches. Germline CDR1 reads SGHKS; CDR2 reads YYEKEE (reference sequence). The CDR3 is 13 amino acids.

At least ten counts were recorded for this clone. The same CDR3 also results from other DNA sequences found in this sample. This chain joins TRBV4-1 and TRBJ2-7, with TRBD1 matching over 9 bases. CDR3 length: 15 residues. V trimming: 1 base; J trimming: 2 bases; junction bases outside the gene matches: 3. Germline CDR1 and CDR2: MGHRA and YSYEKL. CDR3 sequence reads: CASSQVGTGPYEQYF. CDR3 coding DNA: TGCGCCAGCAGCCAAGTCGGGACAGGGCCCTACGAGCAGTACTTC.

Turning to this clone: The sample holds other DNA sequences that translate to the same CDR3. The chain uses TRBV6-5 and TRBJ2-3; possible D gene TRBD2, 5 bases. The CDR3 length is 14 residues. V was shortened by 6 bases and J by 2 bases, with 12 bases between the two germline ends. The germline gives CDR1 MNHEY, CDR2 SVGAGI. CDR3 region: CASSLGLFTDTQYF. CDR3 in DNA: TGTGCCAGCAGCCTCGGACTCTTCACAGATACGCAGTATTTT.

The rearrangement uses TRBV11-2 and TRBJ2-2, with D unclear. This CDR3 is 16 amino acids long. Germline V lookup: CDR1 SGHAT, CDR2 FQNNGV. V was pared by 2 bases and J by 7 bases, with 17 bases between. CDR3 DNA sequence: TGTGCCAGCAGCTTACAAGCCGGATGGAGAATCGGGGAGCTGTTTTTT. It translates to CASSLQAGWRIGELFF.

The CDR3 sequence is CASSLFMGQPPTNEKLFF. The CDR3 nucleotides read TGTGCCAGCAGCTTATTTATGGGACAGCCGCCAACTAATGAAAAACTGTTTTTT. The chain recombines TRBV7-9 with TRBJ1-4, with 7 bases aligning to TRBD1. The CDR3 runs to 18 residues. The V gene end was trimmed by 2 bases and the J gene end by 0 bases; junction bases not matched to a gene: 9. CDR1 and CDR2 (germline): SEHNR, FQNEAQ (reference sequence).

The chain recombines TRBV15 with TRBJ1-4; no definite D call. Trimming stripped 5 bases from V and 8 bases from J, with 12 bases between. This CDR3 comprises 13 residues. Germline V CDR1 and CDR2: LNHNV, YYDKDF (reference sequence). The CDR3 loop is CATSLGFEEKLFF. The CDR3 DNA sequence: TGTGCCACCAGCCTGGGCTTTGAGGAAAAACTGTTTTTT.

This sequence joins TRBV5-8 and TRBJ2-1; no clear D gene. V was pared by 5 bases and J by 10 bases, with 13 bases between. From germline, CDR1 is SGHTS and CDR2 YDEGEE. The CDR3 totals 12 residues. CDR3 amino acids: CASRRMRAEQFF. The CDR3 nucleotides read TGTGCCAGCAGGAGGATGAGAGCCGAGCAGTTCTTC.

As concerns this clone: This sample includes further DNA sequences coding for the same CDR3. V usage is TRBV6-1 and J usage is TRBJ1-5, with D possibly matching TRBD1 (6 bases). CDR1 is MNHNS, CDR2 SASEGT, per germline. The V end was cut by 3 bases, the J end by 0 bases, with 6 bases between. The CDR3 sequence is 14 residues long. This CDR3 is CASSEDSSNQPQHF. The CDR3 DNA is TGTGCCAGCAGTGAGGACAGTAGCAATCAGCCCCAGCATTTT.

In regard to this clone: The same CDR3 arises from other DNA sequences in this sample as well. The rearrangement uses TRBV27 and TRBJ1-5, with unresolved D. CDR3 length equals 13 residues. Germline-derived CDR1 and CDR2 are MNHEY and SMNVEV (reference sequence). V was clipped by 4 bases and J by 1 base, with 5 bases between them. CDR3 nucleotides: TGTGCCAGCAGTTACGGCAGCAATCAGCCCCAGCATTTT. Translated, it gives CASSYGSNQPQHF.

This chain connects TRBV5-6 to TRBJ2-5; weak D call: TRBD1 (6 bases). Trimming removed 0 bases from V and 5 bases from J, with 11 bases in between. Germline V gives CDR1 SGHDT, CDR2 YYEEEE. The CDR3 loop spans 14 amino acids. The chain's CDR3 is CASSLVQGWETQYF. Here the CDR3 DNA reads TGTGCCAGCAGCTTGGTGCAGGGGTGGGAGACCCAGTACTTC.

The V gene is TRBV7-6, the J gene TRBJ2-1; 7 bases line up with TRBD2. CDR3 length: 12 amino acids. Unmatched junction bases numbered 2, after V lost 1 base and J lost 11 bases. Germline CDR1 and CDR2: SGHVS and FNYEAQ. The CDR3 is CASSLDGTKQFF. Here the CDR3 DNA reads TGTGCCAGCAGCTTAGACGGGACTAAGCAGTTCTTC.

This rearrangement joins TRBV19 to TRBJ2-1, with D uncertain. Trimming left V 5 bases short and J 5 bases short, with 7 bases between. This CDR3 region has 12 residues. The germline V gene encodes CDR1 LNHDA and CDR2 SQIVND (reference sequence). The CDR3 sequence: CASSQMNNEQFF. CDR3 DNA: TGTGCCAGTAGTCAGATGAACAATGAGCAGTTCTTC.

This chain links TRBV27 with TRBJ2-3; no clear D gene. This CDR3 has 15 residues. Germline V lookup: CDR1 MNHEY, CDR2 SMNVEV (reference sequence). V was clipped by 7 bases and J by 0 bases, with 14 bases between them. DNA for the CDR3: TGTGCCAGCACCCCAACGGCGGTCAGCACAGATACGCAGTATTTT. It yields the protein CASTPTAVSTDTQYF.

The CDR3: CASSQDMENTEAFF. CDR3 coding DNA: TGCGCCAGCAGCCAAGATATGGAGAACACTGAAGCTTTCTTT. The chain recombines TRBV4-1 with TRBJ1-1; D unclear. The CDR3 is 14 residues long. The ends were cut back, 0 bases at V and 1 base at J, with 6 bases in the middle. Germline V CDR1 and CDR2: MGHRA, YSYEKL.

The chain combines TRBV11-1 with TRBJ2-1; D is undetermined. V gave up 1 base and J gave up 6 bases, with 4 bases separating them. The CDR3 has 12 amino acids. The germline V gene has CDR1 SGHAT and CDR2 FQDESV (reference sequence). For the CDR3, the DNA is TGTGCCAGCAGCTTAGGAACCAATGAGCAGTTCTTC. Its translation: CASSLGTNEQFF.

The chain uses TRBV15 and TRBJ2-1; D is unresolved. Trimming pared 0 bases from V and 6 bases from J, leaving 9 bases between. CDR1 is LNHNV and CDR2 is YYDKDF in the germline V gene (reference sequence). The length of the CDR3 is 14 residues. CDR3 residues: CATSRDRAPNEQFF. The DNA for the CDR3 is TGTGCCACCAGCAGAGATAGGGCACCCAATGAGCAGTTCTTC.

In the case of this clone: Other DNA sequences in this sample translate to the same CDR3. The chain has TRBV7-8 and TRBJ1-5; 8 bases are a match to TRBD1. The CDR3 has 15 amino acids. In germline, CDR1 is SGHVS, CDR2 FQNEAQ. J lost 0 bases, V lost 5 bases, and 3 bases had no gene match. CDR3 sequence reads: CASSPGQGSNQPQHF. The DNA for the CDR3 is TGTGCCAGCAGCCCCGGACAGGGTAGCAATCAGCCCCAGCATTTT.

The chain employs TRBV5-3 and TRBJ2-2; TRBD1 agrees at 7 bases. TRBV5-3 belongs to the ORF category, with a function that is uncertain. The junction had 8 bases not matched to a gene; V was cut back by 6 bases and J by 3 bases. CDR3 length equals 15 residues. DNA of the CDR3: TGTGCCAGAACCCTCCCAGGGGGATACACCGGGGAGCTGTTTTTT. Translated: CARTLPGGYTGELFF.

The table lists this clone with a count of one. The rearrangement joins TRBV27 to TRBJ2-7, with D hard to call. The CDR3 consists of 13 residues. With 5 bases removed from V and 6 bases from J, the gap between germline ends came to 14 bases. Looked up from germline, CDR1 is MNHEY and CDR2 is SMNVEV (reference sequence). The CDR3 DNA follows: TGTGCCAGCAGTCTGGAAGTAGGCAGCGAGCAGTACTTC. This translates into CASSLEVGSEQYF.

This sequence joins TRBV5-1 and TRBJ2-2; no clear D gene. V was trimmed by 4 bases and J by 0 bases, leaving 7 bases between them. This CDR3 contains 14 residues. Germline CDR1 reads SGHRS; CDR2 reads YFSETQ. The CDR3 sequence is CASSPVPNTGELFF. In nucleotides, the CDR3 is TGCGCCAGCAGCCCGGTACCGAACACCGGGGAGCTGTTTTTT. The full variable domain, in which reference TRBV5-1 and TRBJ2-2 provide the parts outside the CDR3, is KAGVTQTPRYLIKTRGQQVTLSCSPISGHRSVSWYQQTPGQGLQFLFEYFSETQRNKGNFPGRFSGRQFSNSRSEMNVSTLELGDSALYLCASSPVPNTGELFFGEGSRLTVL.

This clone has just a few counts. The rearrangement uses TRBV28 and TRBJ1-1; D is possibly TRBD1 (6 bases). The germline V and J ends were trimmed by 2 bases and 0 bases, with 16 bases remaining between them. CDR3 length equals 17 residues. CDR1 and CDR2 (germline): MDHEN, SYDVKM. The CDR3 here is CASSLPSQGHMNTEAFF. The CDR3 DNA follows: TGTGCCAGCAGTTTACCCAGCCAGGGACACATGAACACTGAAGCTTTCTTT.